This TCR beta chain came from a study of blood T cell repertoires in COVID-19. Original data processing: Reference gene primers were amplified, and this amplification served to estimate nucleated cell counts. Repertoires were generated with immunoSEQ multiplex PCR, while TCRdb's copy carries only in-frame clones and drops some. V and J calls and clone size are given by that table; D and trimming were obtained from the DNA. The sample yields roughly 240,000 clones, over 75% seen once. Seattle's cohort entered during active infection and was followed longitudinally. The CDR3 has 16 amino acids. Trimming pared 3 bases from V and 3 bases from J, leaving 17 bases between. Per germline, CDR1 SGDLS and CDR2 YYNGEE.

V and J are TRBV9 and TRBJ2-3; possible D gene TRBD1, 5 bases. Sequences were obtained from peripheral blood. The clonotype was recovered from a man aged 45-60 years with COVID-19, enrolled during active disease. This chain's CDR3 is CASSEGGALLTDTQYF. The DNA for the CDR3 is TGTGCCAGCAGCGAGGGTGGGGCATTACTTACAGATACGCAGTATTTT.